The 14 T cell receptor beta chains listed next were all sequenced from one sample in a study of beta chain features in type 1 diabetes (dated by TCRdb to the late 2010s). Library creation used the immunoSEQ multiplex PCR assay. All of the isolated RNA was reverse transcribed with the High Capacity cDNA Reverse Transcription Kit, so expressed TCRB transcripts were sequenced. TCRdb obtained this table from immuneACCESS and retained in-frame rearrangements with V and J assigned. These tables miss some clones; where compared with another copy, unresolved V genes account for less than half of the shortfall, and the remainder is unexplained. The sample table holds about 140,000 clones, of which less than 9% were seen once. 1.4% of the sample belongs to the ten largest clones. Sequencing used central memory CD4+ T cells from blood. These TCRs come from a woman in her twenties or thirties in good health.

This clone was counted a few times. V gene TRBV14 combines with J gene TRBJ2-2; D is possibly TRBD2 (6 bases). Trimming shortened V by 8 bases and J by 4 bases, and 17 bases separated the two germline ends. Germline V CDR1 and CDR2: SGHDN, FVKESK. This CDR3 is built from 15 residues. The DNA for the CDR3 is TGTGCCAGCGCAGGCCAGGGAGGAGGCACCGGGGAGCTGTTTTTT. Translation gives CASAGQGGGTGELFF.

This clone was counted only a few times. In nucleotides, the CDR3 is TGTGCCAGCAGCTCCTCGACAGGGGGCATGAATGAGCAGTTCTTC. Protein product: CASSSSTGGMNEQFF. The rearrangement joins TRBV7-3 to TRBJ2-1; TRBD1 matches at 10 bases. The CDR3 loop spans 15 amino acids. With V trimmed by 4 bases and J by 7 bases, 7 bases remained unmatched. The germline CDR1 and CDR2 sequences are SGHTA and FQGTGA.

This clone came up many times. V usage is TRBV11-1 and J usage is TRBJ2-2; D gene ambiguous. Trimming took off 7 bases at V and 1 base at J, with 10 bases between the two ends. Germline-derived CDR1 and CDR2 are SGHAT and FQDESV (reference sequence). This CDR3 spans 14 amino acids. CDR3 sequence reads: CASTSTGNTGELFF. CDR3 sequence (DNA): TGTGCCAGCACCTCAACGGGGAACACCGGGGAGCTGTTTTTT.

This clone turned up a few times. The chain carries TRBV5-6 and TRBJ2-1; the D gene is possibly TRBD2 (6 bases). The CDR3 totals 17 residues. Per the germline V gene, CDR1 is SGHDT and CDR2 is YYEEEE. Trimming took 4 bases from V and 0 from J, leaving 17 bases between them. Here the CDR3 reads CASSPTLAVSSYNEQFF. The CDR3 DNA follows: TGTGCCAGCAGCCCCACTTTAGCGGTAAGCTCCTACAATGAGCAGTTCTTC.

There are a few counts of this clone. The rearrangement uses TRBV25-1 and TRBJ1-1; D perhaps matches TRBD1 (6 bases). Trimming shortened V by 4 bases and J by 5 bases, and 20 bases separated the two germline ends. Germline lookup yields CDR1 MGHDK and CDR2 SYGVNS. CDR3 length: 16 amino acids. CDR3 region: CASSGTAGEGGTEAFF. Written as DNA, the CDR3 is TGTGCCAGCAGTGGGACCGCAGGGGAGGGTGGTACTGAAGCTTTCTTT. The full variable domain, in which reference TRBV25-1 and TRBJ1-1 provide the parts outside the CDR3, is EADIYQTPRYLVIGTGKKITLECSQTMGHDKMYWYQQDPGMELHLIHYSYGVNSTEKGDLSSESTVSRIRTEHFPLTLESARPSHTSQYLCASSGTAGEGGTEAFFGQGTRLTVV.

The CDR3 DNA is TGTGCCAGCAGCTTTAGTGTTCTCGTCGACAGAATTAACTATGGCTACACCTTC. This encodes CASSFSVLVDRINYGYTF. The gene calls are TRBV12-1 and TRBJ1-2; the DNA was not used to check the table's D call, TRBD1. TRBV12-1 has pseudogene status. CDR3 length: 18 amino acids.

Only a few counts were recorded for this clone. The chain uses TRBV4-3 and TRBJ2-1; weak D call: TRBD2 (7 bases). Per the germline V gene, CDR1 is LGHNA and CDR2 is YSLEER. V was pared by 0 bases and J by 0 bases, with 15 bases between. CDR3 length equals 18 residues. The DNA for the CDR3 is TGCGCCAGCAGCCAAGATCAGGGAGGGGGGGGCTCCTACAATGAGCAGTTCTTC. Protein product: CASSQDQGGGGSYNEQFF.

V gene TRBV6-1 combines with J gene TRBJ1-5; D remains unclear. Trimming took off 7 bases at V and 0 bases at J, with 13 bases between the two ends. The CDR3 spans 15 residues. Germline lookup yields CDR1 MNHNS and CDR2 SASEGT. CDR3 DNA sequence: TGTGCCAGCAAATGGAACAGTAATAGCAATCAGCCCCAGCATTTT. Translated: CASKWNSNSNQPQHF.

This clone was detected only a few times. The gene calls are TRBV6-5 and TRBJ2-2; 9 bases agree with TRBD1. The germline V gene encodes CDR1 MNHEY and CDR2 SVGAGI. Trimming at V came to 8 bases and at J to 4 bases, leaving 2 bases not matched to a gene. This CDR3 has 13 residues. This CDR3 is CASGQGITGELFF. DNA of the CDR3: TGTGCCAGCGGACAGGGGATCACCGGGGAGCTGTTTTTT.

This clone was picked up a small number of times. The DNA is left out, because the CDR3 cannot be placed on it with certainty; the CDR3 is given as TCRdb lists it. The chain uses TRBV27 and TRBJ1-5; the table calls TRBD1, which could not be checked here. The CDR3 spans 15 amino acids, including both terminal residues. CDR1 and CDR2 from the germline V gene are MNHEY and SMNVEV (reference sequence). CDR3 in amino acids: CASSSSDRANQPQHF.

Many counts were recorded for this clone. The J gene is TRBJ1-1, the V gene TRBV28, with 10 bases matching TRBD1. The CDR3 sequence is 15 residues long. Looked up from germline, CDR1 is MDHEN and CDR2 is SYDVKM. The V and J ends lost 6 bases and 4 bases, in that order; junction bases with no gene match: 8. The CDR3: CASRSGQGRGTEAFF. As DNA, the CDR3 is TGTGCCAGCAGGTCGGGACAGGGGAGGGGCACTGAAGCTTTCTTT.

The chain is built from TRBV30 and TRBJ1-2; D is undetermined. Germline lookup yields CDR1 GTSNPN and CDR2 SVGIG (reference sequence). With 1 base removed from V and 14 bases from J, the gap between germline ends came to 17 bases. This CDR3 has 12 residues. The CDR3 nucleotides read TGTGCCTGGAGTGCCGCCGGGAGGGAGCAAACCTTC. It translates to CAWSAAGREQTF. Full variable domain (outside the CDR3, taken from reference TRBV30 and TRBJ1-2): SQTIHQWPATLVQPVGSPLSLECTVEGTSNPNLYWYRQAAGRGLQLLFYSVGIGQISSEVPQNLSASRPQDRQFILSSKKLLLSDSGFYLCAWSAAGREQTFGSGTRLTVV.

The chain joins TRBV6-1 to TRBJ2-1, with TRBD2 identical over 10 bases. Germline loops: CDR1 MNHNS, CDR2 SASEGT. The CDR3 loop spans 15 amino acids. After removal of 2 bases from V and 9 bases from J, the junction contained 7 bases not matched to a gene. The CDR3 here is CASSESSGRAIEQFF. For the CDR3, the DNA is TGTGCCAGCAGTGAATCGAGCGGGAGGGCGATTGAGCAGTTCTTC.

This clone occurred a few times. This rearrangement joins TRBV6-6 to TRBJ1-2; TRBD1 is a possible D gene (5 bases). CDR1 is MNHNY and CDR2 is SVGAGI in the germline V gene (reference sequence). V lost 0 bases to trimming and J lost 13 bases, with 15 bases between them. The CDR3 totals 13 residues. The CDR3 protein is CASSYSTALLSTF. DNA for the CDR3: TGTGCCAGCAGTTACTCGACAGCTCTACTAAGCACCTTC.